What follows are 6 T cell receptor beta chains derived from one specimen sequenced in a study of blood T cell repertoires in COVID-19. Profiled with immunoSEQ multiplex PCR; TCRdb holds only in-frame clones, not every one. The data contain 350,000 to 500,000 clones, more than 70% of them singletons. The source material was PBMCs or T cells enriched from blood (not recorded which). The source is a woman between 18 and 29 years old who had been exposed to COVID-19.

Regarding this clone: Compared with germline, one end of the junction differs, possibly owing to a read error. The gene calls are TRBV6-1 and TRBJ2-7; no clear D. Germline-derived CDR1 and CDR2 are MNHNS and SASEGT. The CDR3 sequence is 12 residues long. This chain's CDR3 is CASTERAYEQYF. The DNA for the CDR3 is TGTGCCAGCACTGAACGGGCCTACGAGCAGTACTTC.

V gene TRBV7-3 combines with J gene TRBJ2-3; 8 bases line up with TRBD2. This CDR3 is 16 amino acids long. CDR1 SGHTA and CDR2 FQGTGA come from the germline V gene. Unmatched junction bases numbered 6, after V lost 0 bases and J lost 4 bases. The CDR3, as DNA: TGTGCCAGCAGCTTAACAAGCGGGGGAGGGGCAGATACGCAGTATTTT. Translated: CASSLTSGGGADTQYF.

This clone came up a few times. The V call is TRBV15, the J call TRBJ1-1; 9 nucleotides match TRBD1. The germline gives CDR1 LNHNV, CDR2 YYDKDF (reference sequence). V was pared by 4 bases and J by 3 bases, with 9 bases of the junction left unmatched. The CDR3 is made up of 16 amino acids. CDR3 nucleotides: TGTGCCACCAGCATACCCCGGGACAGGGTGGACACTGAAGCTTTCTTT. Translating it yields CATSIPRDRVDTEAFF.

The rearrangement joins TRBV3-1 (or the pseudogene TRBV3-2) to TRBJ1-6; D remains unclear. CDR3 length: 15 residues. CDR1 is LGHDT and CDR2 is YNNKEL in the germline V gene (reference sequence). V lost 2 bases and J lost 5, with 10 bases in between. The CDR3: CASSQQAKDNSPLHF. The CDR3 nucleotides read TGTGCCAGCAGCCAACAGGCGAAGGATAATTCACCCCTCCACTTT.

The rearrangement links TRBV5-1 to TRBJ1-6; 7 bases are shared with TRBD1. The germline V gene encodes CDR1 SGHRS and CDR2 YFSETQ. CDR3 length equals 15 residues. Unmatched junction bases numbered 9, after V lost 4 bases and J lost 8 bases. The CDR3 DNA follows: TGCGCCAGCAGCCTAGGGGGCATTGTTTATTCACCCCTCCACTTT. Amino acids: CASSLGGIVYSPLHF.

This clone came up once. The rearrangement joins TRBV18 to TRBJ1-1; 7 bases fit TRBD1. The V gene end was trimmed by 4 bases and the J gene end by 0 bases; junction bases not matched to a gene: 5. CDR1 and CDR2 (germline): KGHSH, LQKENI. This CDR3 contains 15 residues. CDR3 sequence (DNA): TGTGCCAGCTCACTTCGGGACAGAATGAACACTGAAGCTTTCTTT. This codes for CASSLRDRMNTEAFF.